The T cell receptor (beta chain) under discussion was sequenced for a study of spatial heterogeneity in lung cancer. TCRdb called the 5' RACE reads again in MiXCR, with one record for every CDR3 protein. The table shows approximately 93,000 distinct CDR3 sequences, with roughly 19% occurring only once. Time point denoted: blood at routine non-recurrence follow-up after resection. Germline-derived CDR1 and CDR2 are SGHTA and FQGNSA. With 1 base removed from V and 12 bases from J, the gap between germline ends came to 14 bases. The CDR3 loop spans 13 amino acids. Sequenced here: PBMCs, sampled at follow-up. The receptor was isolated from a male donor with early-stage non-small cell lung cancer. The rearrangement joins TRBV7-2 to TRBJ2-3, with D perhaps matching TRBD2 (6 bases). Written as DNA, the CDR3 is TGTGCCAGCAGCTTAGTAGGTCTCGGGGGACAGTATTTT. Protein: CASSLVGLGGQYF.